This entry lists 17 T cell receptor beta chains sequenced from one sample in a study of T cell responses to AZD1222 COVID-19 vaccine. Data came from immunoSEQ multiplex PCR; TCRdb stores just in-frame clones and leaves some out. The sample includes 100,000 to 150,000 clones, around nine tenths of them seen just once. Sequencing was performed on peripheral blood, taken on day 0 of AZD1222 vaccination. These receptors were taken from an adult in good health.

V usage is TRBV25-1 and J usage is TRBJ2-1; D might be TRBD2 (6 bases). The CDR3 is 12 residues long. CDR1 MGHDK and CDR2 SYGVNS come from the germline V gene. Trimming cost V 2 bases and J 7 bases, with 6 bases left between them. The CDR3 bases are TGTGCCAGCAGTGAAGGGAGGAATGAGCAGTTCTTC. It translates to CASSEGRNEQFF.

V usage is TRBV11-2 and J usage is TRBJ1-1; 8 positions agree with TRBD1. The trim removed 4 bases at V and 1 base at J, leaving 2 bases unmatched. Germline CDR1 and CDR2: SGHAT and FQNNGV. The CDR3 has 14 amino acids. The chain's CDR3 is CASSSGQGNTEAFF. Here the CDR3 DNA reads TGTGCCAGCAGCTCAGGACAGGGGAACACTGAAGCTTTCTTT.

The V call is TRBV5-5, the J call TRBJ1-5; D remains ambiguous. Between the trimmed V and J ends, which lost 1 base and 7 bases, there was a span of 9 bases. The germline V gene encodes CDR1 SGHKS and CDR2 YYEKEE (reference sequence). This CDR3 contains 13 residues. The CDR3 coding sequence is TGTGCCAGCAGCTTGTTCGTGGGGCAGCCCCAGCATTTT. Protein product: CASSLFVGQPQHF.

The J gene is TRBJ2-5, the V gene TRBV24-1; a weak D match, TRBD2 (6 bases). CDR3 length: 16 amino acids. The V end lost 3 bases, the J end lost 2 bases, and 15 bases lay between the germline ends. Germline V gene lookup returns CDR1 KGHDR and CDR2 SFDVKD. In nucleotides, the CDR3 is TGTGCCACCAGTGATAGGAGGGGCAGCGGACAAGAGACCCAGTACTTC. This encodes CATSDRRGSGQETQYF.

The chain has TRBV14 and TRBJ2-5; maybe TRBD2 (6 bases). V was pared by 3 bases and J by 2 bases, with 13 bases between. This CDR3 spans 15 amino acids. The germline CDR1 and CDR2 sequences are SGHDN and FVKESK. This chain's CDR3 is CASSHPYGGQETQYF. The CDR3 DNA sequence: TGTGCCAGCAGCCATCCCTATGGGGGGCAAGAGACCCAGTACTTC. The full variable domain, its missing parts supplied by reference TRBV14 and TRBJ2-5, is EAGVTQFPSHSVIEKGQTVTLRCDPISGHDNLYWYRRVMGKEIKFLLHFVKESKQDESGMPNNRFLAERTGGTYSTLKVQPAELEDSGVYFCASSHPYGGQETQYFGPGTRLLVL.

CDR3 sequence: CASSSALVSTDTQYF. For the CDR3, the DNA is TGTGCCAGCAGTTCCGCTCTCGTCAGCACAGATACGCAGTATTTT. The J gene is TRBJ2-3, the V gene TRBV6-5, with D unresolved. The germline V gene encodes CDR1 MNHEY and CDR2 SVGAGI. The V gene lost 4 bases and the J gene lost 0 bases, with 11 bases spanning the gap. This CDR3 is 15 amino acids long.

The rearrangement uses TRBV19 and TRBJ1-4, with a possible D match to TRBD1 (5 bases). Trimming removed 4 bases at V and 5 bases at J, with 17 bases between. Germline assignment: CDR1 LNHDA and CDR2 SQIVND (reference sequence). This CDR3 is built from 16 residues. The CDR3 reads CASSTPRAGGNEKLFF. The CDR3 nucleotides are TGTGCCAGTAGTACCCCCCGGGCGGGGGGGAATGAAAAACTGTTTTTT.

The chain is built from TRBV18 and TRBJ2-4, with unresolved D. The CDR3 is 15 residues long. V dropped 6 bases and J dropped 5 bases, with 17 bases sitting between them. Germline assignment: CDR1 KGHSH and CDR2 LQKENI. The DNA of the CDR3 is TGTGCCAGCTCGGCCTTCCCACCTCCAGAAAACATTCAGTACTTC. Its protein product is CASSAFPPPENIQYF. The variable domain in full, with the rest retrieved from reference TRBV18 and TRBJ2-4, is NAGVMQNPRHLVRRRGQEARLRCSPMKGHSHVYWYRQLPEEGLKFMVYLQKENIIDESGMPKERFSAEFPKEGPSILRIQQVVRGDSAAYFCASSAFPPPENIQYFGAGTRLSVL.

The gene calls are TRBV5-4 and TRBJ1-2; tentative D call: TRBD1 (6 bases). The V end was cut by 5 bases, the J end by 4 bases, with 12 bases between. The germline gives CDR1 SGHNT, CDR2 YYREEE (reference sequence). The CDR3 sequence is 13 residues long. The CDR3 DNA reads as TGTGCCAGCAGTCAGACAGGAGCCTATGGCTACACCTTC. Amino acids: CASSQTGAYGYTF.

V is TRBV19 and J is TRBJ2-7, with 13 nucleotides matching TRBD2. Germline lookup yields CDR1 LNHDA and CDR2 SQIVND (reference sequence). The CDR3 covers 13 residues. Losses at the gene ends were 6 bases for V and 6 bases for J; bases not matched to a gene: 2. DNA of the CDR3: TGTGCCAGTAGACGGACTAGCGGGGGCGAGCAGTACTTC. It yields the protein CASRRTSGGEQYF.

V and J are TRBV3-1 (or the pseudogene TRBV3-2) and TRBJ2-1; D is unclear. The CDR3 is 15 amino acids. With 0 bases removed from V and 6 bases from J, the gap between germline ends came to 12 bases. Germline values: CDR1 LGHDT, CDR2 YNNKEL (reference sequence). The CDR3 DNA follows: TGTGCCAGCAGCCAAGATAAATCCTTTTTCAATGAGCAGTTCTTC. It translates to CASSQDKSFFNEQFF.

V gene TRBV5-1 combines with J gene TRBJ2-7; tentatively, D is TRBD1 or TRBD2 (5 bases each). The V end was cut by 0 bases, the J end by 2 bases, with 12 bases between. The germline V gene encodes CDR1 SGHRS and CDR2 YFSETQ. The CDR3 is 15 residues long. CDR3 protein: CASSLGLGDAYEQYF. The CDR3, as DNA: TGCGCCAGCAGCTTGGGTTTGGGGGACGCCTACGAGCAGTACTTC.

The chain joins TRBV6-2 or TRBV6-3 to TRBJ2-5, with D perhaps matching TRBD1 or TRBD2 (7 bases each). The length of the CDR3 is 18 residues. Germline assignment: CDR1 MNHEY and CDR2 SVGEGT. V dropped 0 bases and J dropped 2 bases, with 19 bases sitting between them. CDR3 residues: CASSYSLNRGRGQETQYF. For the CDR3, the DNA is TGTGCCAGCAGTTACTCGTTGAATAGGGGGCGGGGGCAAGAGACCCAGTACTTC.

In this sample, this clone turned up once. The CDR3 is CASSVGQGGLYF. DNA for the CDR3: TGTGCCAGCAGCGTAGGACAAGGGGGGCTGTATTTT. The gene calls are TRBV9 and TRBJ2-3; D possibly uses TRBD1 or TRBD2 (6 bases each). With 0 bases removed from V and 14 bases from J, the gap between germline ends came to 13 bases. The germline V gene encodes CDR1 SGDLS and CDR2 YYNGEE. This CDR3 comprises 12 residues.

The chain is built from TRBV9 and TRBJ1-6, with D unresolved. The CDR3 is 15 amino acids. Germline lookup yields CDR1 SGDLS and CDR2 YYNGEE. V gave up 4 bases and J gave up 5 bases, with 13 bases separating them. The CDR3 here is CASSTSPANNSPLHF. The CDR3 DNA reads as TGTGCCAGCAGCACCTCCCCGGCAAATAATTCACCCCTCCACTTT.

The V call is TRBV28, the J call TRBJ2-3; D is possibly TRBD1 or TRBD2 (5 bases each). The CDR3 length is 17 residues. With 4 bases removed from V and 3 bases from J, the gap between germline ends came to 20 bases. Germline CDR1 and CDR2: MDHEN and SYDVKM. The CDR3, as DNA: TGTGCCAGCAGTTCCGGGGTTTCGGGGCTCGGGACAGATACGCAGTATTTT. Residues: CASSSGVSGLGTDTQYF. Supplemented by reference TRBV28 and TRBJ2-3, the full variable domain reads DVKVTQSSRYLVKRTGEKVFLECVQDMDHENMFWYRQDPGLGLRLIYFSYDVKMKEKGDIPEGYSVSREKKERFSLILESASTNQTSMYLCASSSGVSGLGTDTQYFGPGTRLTVL.

The chain is built from TRBV7-6 and TRBJ2-7; 7 bases fit TRBD1. Germline loops: CDR1 SGHVS, CDR2 FNYEAQ. V gave up 5 bases and J gave up 1 base; unmatched junction bases: 8. CDR3 size: 15 residues. CDR3 coding DNA: TGTGCCAGCAGCCCAGGCCCGGGACAGTCCTACGAGCAGTACTTC. Translation gives CASSPGPGQSYEQYF.